This T cell receptor (beta chain) was obtained from a study of radiotherapy plus CTLA-4 blockade in lung cancer. This clone was seen more than once but under ten times. Between the trimmed V and J ends, which lost 0 bases and 2 bases, there was a span of 9 bases. CDR3 size: 15 residues. The germline gives CDR1 SGHTA, CDR2 FQGNSA. TCRdb keeps only in-frame clones here, not all; method: immunoSEQ multiplex PCR. The table has roughly 50,000 clones, around 76% seen once. This specimen consisted of peripheral blood, obtained from a patient treated with radiotherapy plus ipilimumab. The chain combines TRBV7-2 with TRBJ2-3; D remains ambiguous. The receptor was isolated from a human donor with non-small cell lung cancer who had stable disease on radiotherapy plus ipilimumab. The DNA of the CDR3 is TGTGCCAGCAGCTTAGCGGGCAGACACACAGATACGCAGTATTTT. Its translation: CASSLAGRHTDTQYF.